A selection of T cell receptor beta chains follows, all from one sample in a study of T cell responses to AZD1222 COVID-19 vaccine. TCRdb's copy holds only in-frame clones and misses some; the assay was immunoSEQ multiplex PCR. Seen here are 75,000 to 80,000 clones, roughly 88% observed once, and the top ten hold about 1.3%. This material consisted of peripheral blood, taken 28 days after the second AZD1222 dose. All receptors come from an adult who received the AZD1222 COVID-19 vaccine. CDR3s include the opening cysteine and the closing phenylalanine or tryptophan. The order of the fields is J gene, D gene, clone size, V gene, CDR3 protein, CDR3 DNA. D genes are given only for firm matches. Only part of the rows carry a size: once, few, many, or a class if the clone is expanded.

j_gene: TRBJ2-5; d_gene: -; abundance: -; v_gene: TRBV6-5; CDR3aa: CASSYSGTDQETQYF; CDR3nt: TGTGCCAGCAGTTACTCAGGGACCGACCAAGAGACCCAGTACTTC
j_gene: TRBJ1-2; d_gene: -; abundance: -; v_gene: TRBV9; CDR3aa: CASSVVGVPGYTF; CDR3nt: TGTGCCAGCAGCGTAGTAGGGGTTCCCGGCTACACCTTC
j_gene: TRBJ1-2; d_gene: -; abundance: -; v_gene: TRBV28; CDR3aa: CASTWGGNYGYTF; CDR3nt: TGTGCCAGCACCTGGGGCGGTAACTATGGCTACACCTTC
j_gene: TRBJ2-2; d_gene: TRBD1; abundance: -; v_gene: TRBV4-1; CDR3aa: CASSHYPGQGAGTGELFF; CDR3nt: TGCGCCAGCAGCCATTACCCGGGACAGGGGGCCGGCACCGGGGAGCTGTTTTTT
j_gene: TRBJ2-2; d_gene: -; abundance: once; v_gene: TRBV27; CDR3aa: CASSLNSGGAWGITGELFF; CDR3nt: TGTGCCAGCAGTTTAAATTCGGGGGGCGCGTGGGGTATCACCGGGGAGCTGTTTTTT
j_gene: TRBJ1-2; d_gene: TRBD1; abundance: -; v_gene: TRBV6-5; CDR3aa: CASTTGAYGYTF; CDR3nt: TGTGCCAGCACAACAGGGGCCTATGGCTACACCTTC
j_gene: TRBJ2-7; d_gene: TRBD1; abundance: -; v_gene: TRBV28; CDR3aa: CASTLSTGQKYEQYF; CDR3nt: TGTGCCAGCACTTTATCCACGGGACAGAAATACGAGCAGTACTTC
j_gene: TRBJ1-4; d_gene: TRBD1; abundance: once; v_gene: TRBV5-1; CDR3aa: CASSFSQGASEKLFF; CDR3nt: TGCGCCAGCAGCTTCTCACAGGGGGCAAGTGAAAAACTGTTTTTT
j_gene: TRBJ2-2; d_gene: TRBD2; abundance: -; v_gene: TRBV27; CDR3aa: CASSFLAGNTGELFF; CDR3nt: TGTGCCAGCAGTTTTTTAGCGGGGAACACCGGGGAGCTGTTTTTT
j_gene: TRBJ2-1; d_gene: TRBD1; abundance: -; v_gene: TRBV18; CDR3aa: CASSRGQGPWDEQFF; CDR3nt: TGTGCCAGCTCACGGGGACAGGGGCCATGGGATGAGCAGTTCTTC
j_gene: TRBJ1-4; d_gene: -; abundance: -; v_gene: TRBV12-3/TRBV12-4; CDR3aa: CASSFLGTVGLFF; CDR3nt: TGTGCCAGCAGTTTCCTAGGGACGGTCGGACTGTTTTTT
j_gene: TRBJ2-5; d_gene: TRBD1; abundance: -; v_gene: TRBV19; CDR3aa: CASSISGTVQETQYF; CDR3nt: TGTGCCAGTAGTATATCGGGGACAGTCCAAGAGACCCAGTACTTC
j_gene: TRBJ2-7; d_gene: TRBD2; abundance: -; v_gene: TRBV5-6; CDR3aa: CASSSGLAVYEQYF; CDR3nt: TGTGCCAGCAGCTCGGGACTAGCGGTTTACGAGCAGTACTTC
j_gene: TRBJ2-7; d_gene: TRBD1; abundance: -; v_gene: TRBV27; CDR3aa: CASSLGTGNYEQYF; CDR3nt: TGTGCCAGCAGTTTAGGGACAGGTAACTACGAGCAGTACTTC
j_gene: TRBJ1-6; d_gene: -; abundance: few; v_gene: TRBV28; CDR3aa: CASSESSYNSPLHF; CDR3nt: TGTGCCAGCAGTGAAAGCTCCTATAATTCACCCCTCCACTTT
j_gene: TRBJ1-6; d_gene: TRBD1; abundance: -; v_gene: TRBV29-1; CDR3aa: CSVEVRQGANSPLHF; CDR3nt: TGCAGCGTTGAAGTTCGGCAGGGGGCGAATTCACCCCTCCACTTT
j_gene: TRBJ1-4; d_gene: TRBD1; abundance: -; v_gene: TRBV4-1; CDR3aa: CASSQGRGLRRTNEKLFF; CDR3nt: TGCGCCAGCAGCCAAGGCAGGGGGCTAAGGAGGACTAATGAAAAACTGTTTTTT
j_gene: TRBJ2-3; d_gene: -; abundance: once; v_gene: TRBV6-6; CDR3aa: CASSPPWGFQSANTQYF; CDR3nt: TGTGCCAGCAGTCCCCCTTGGGGCTTTCAATCTGCGAATACGCAGTATTTT
j_gene: TRBJ1-1; d_gene: -; abundance: -; v_gene: TRBV27; CDR3aa: CASSFRPVSTEAFF; CDR3nt: TGTGCCAGCAGTTTTCGCCCGGTGTCCACTGAAGCTTTCTTT
j_gene: TRBJ2-7; d_gene: TRBD2; abundance: -; v_gene: TRBV13; CDR3aa: CASSDTTSGVSYEQYF; CDR3nt: TGTGCCAGCAGCGACACGACTAGCGGCGTCTCCTACGAGCAGTACTTC
j_gene: TRBJ1-4; d_gene: -; abundance: -; v_gene: TRBV4-1; CDR3aa: CASSHPGRGSDEKLFF; CDR3nt: TGCGCCAGCAGCCACCCAGGACGGGGTTCGGATGAAAAACTGTTTTTT
j_gene: TRBJ1-2; d_gene: TRBD1; abundance: few; v_gene: TRBV4-1; CDR3aa: CASSHDPDRANTGGYTF; CDR3nt: TGCGCCAGCAGCCACGACCCGGACAGGGCCAACACCGGTGGCTACACCTTC
j_gene: TRBJ1-3; d_gene: -; abundance: -; v_gene: TRBV11-2; CDR3aa: CASRDGVSSGNTIYF; CDR3nt: TGTGCCAGCCGGGACGGCGTTAGCTCTGGAAACACCATATATTTT
j_gene: TRBJ1-1; d_gene: -; abundance: few; v_gene: TRBV5-1; CDR3aa: CASSSQGGEMTEAFF; CDR3nt: TGCGCCAGCAGCTCCCAAGGTGGGGAAATGACTGAAGCTTTCTTT